This TCR beta chain is from a study of T-cell reconstitution after alpha-beta-depleted transplantation in children. From germline, CDR1 is SEHNR and CDR2 FQNEAQ (reference sequence). CDR3 length: 15 residues. V lost 5 bases to trimming and J lost 3 bases, with 13 bases between them. This clonotype was recorded a few times. Construction of the TCRbeta library involved unique molecular identifiers. TCRdb recomputed calls from the PCR reads with MiXCR, one row per CDR3 protein. The profile shows about 200,000 distinct CDR3 sequences, 6.3% of them singletons. V gene TRBV7-9 combines with J gene TRBJ2-2, with a tentative D call TRBD1 (5 bases). The sequence was obtained from a girl less than two years old with combined immunodeficiency, due to receive a stem cell transplant. The sample was PBMCs, taken before TCRalphabeta/CD19-depleted stem cell transplant. DNA of the CDR3: TGTGCCAGCAGCGCAGACAGCAGGTACACCGGGGAGCTGTTTTTT. It translates to CASSADSRYTGELFF.